Listed below are T cell receptor beta chains from one sample, sequenced in a study of T cells after yellow fever vaccination. MiXCR was run by TCRdb on the 5' RACE reads, yielding one entry per CDR3 protein. The sample lists 200,000 to 300,000 distinct CDR3 sequences; approximately 6.7% were seen once. The sequences come from CD4+ T cells sorted from PBMCs, collected on the day of the yellow fever booster vaccination. These receptors were collected from a man aged 25 to 40 who received the YFV17D yellow fever vaccine. Each CDR3 is given with its conserved first and last residue. The order of the fields is J gene, D gene, V gene, CDR3 length, CDR3 protein. A D gene is named only where the DNA matches it firmly.

>TRBJ2-7|-|TRBV5-6|14
CASSPGLGSYEQYF
>TRBJ2-7|-|TRBV4-3|13
CASSRRSGYEQYF
>TRBJ2-7|-|TRBV28|14
CASSLYHSSYEQYF
>TRBJ2-1|TRBD2|TRBV5-5|13
CASSLGGLALEFF
>TRBJ1-4|-|TRBV6-1|13
CASKRGGREKLFF
>TRBJ2-7|TRBD2|TRBV4-2|16
CASSRDRELLAGGQYF
>TRBJ1-1|TRBD1|TRBV7-8|13
CASSRQGGTEAFF
>TRBJ2-1|TRBD2|TRBV3-1|13
CASSPGGRREQFF
>TRBJ2-1|TRBD2|TRBV5-1|14
CASSPGTNRDEQFF
>TRBJ2-7|-|TRBV6-5|16
CASSYSGLNAALEQYF
>TRBJ1-1|-|TRBV5-1|12
CASGLGNTEAFF
>TRBJ2-7|-|TRBV5-6|14
CASSFTGISYEQYF
>TRBJ2-3|-|TRBV6-5|15
CASSYSSRRADTQYF
>TRBJ2-1|TRBD2|TRBV7-3|15
CASSFSGRALHEQFF
>TRBJ2-7|TRBD1|TRBV6-5|13
CASSGQGSYEQYF
>TRBJ2-7|TRBD2|TRBV5-1|15
CASSPGLAGVYEQYF
>TRBJ2-3|-|TRBV30|14
CASSSGASTDTQYF
>TRBJ2-1|TRBD1|TRBV5-6|16
CASSFTGTGLYNEQFF
>TRBJ2-1|TRBD2|TRBV27|15
CASSFQRGSYNEQFF
>TRBJ2-4|TRBD2|TRBV11-2|19
CASSLVGGGEKLAKNIQYF
>TRBJ1-4|-|TRBV7-9|16
CASSPGRGLTNEKLFF
>TRBJ1-4|-|TRBV7-6|16
CASSLNLGGLSEKLFF
>TRBJ2-1|TRBD2|TRBV24-1|16
CATSGPGTSGYNEQFF
>TRBJ2-5|-|TRBV5-1|15
CASSLDRWGEETQYF
>TRBJ1-1|-|TRBV20-1|13
CSARHFQNTEAFF
>TRBJ2-7|TRBD1|TRBV6-5|14
CASSYTRTGDEQYF
>TRBJ2-2|-|TRBV20-1|11
CSASTGPELFF
>TRBJ2-3|-|TRBV20-1|13
CSAGLTGADTQYF
>TRBJ2-3|-|TRBV5-6|16
CASSLATSSSTDTQYF
>TRBJ2-7|-|TRBV5-1|13
CASSLGRWGEQYF
>TRBJ2-7|-|TRBV7-2|12
CASSAPGYEQYF
>TRBJ2-5|-|TRBV29-1|12
CSVESGGETQYF
>TRBJ2-1|-|TRBV5-1|15
CASSRQESSYNEQFF
>TRBJ2-5|-|TRBV5-1|14
CASSSTGNQETQYF
>TRBJ2-7|-|TRBV20-1|13
CSARRVGLTEQYF
>TRBJ2-3|TRBD2|TRBV5-1|16
CASSPGTSTRTDTQYF
>TRBJ2-3|TRBD2|TRBV20-1|13
CSVLAGVPDTQYF
>TRBJ1-2|-|TRBV30|14
CAWSTASHGYGYTF
>TRBJ2-5|-|TRBV6-2/TRBV6-3|14
CASKRPGPFETQYF
>TRBJ1-6|-|TRBV20-1|10
CSALVGSLHF
>TRBJ1-4|-|TRBV20-1|13
CSARGLLNEKLFF
>TRBJ2-3|-|TRBV3-1|11
CASSRVDTQYF
>TRBJ2-7|-|TRBV6-2/TRBV6-3|13
CASSRPQLYEQYF
>TRBJ2-5|TRBD2|TRBV20-1|15
CSAPNPGLAGETQYF
>TRBJ2-3|-|TRBV19|15
CASSSLISSTDTQYF
>TRBJ2-7|-|TRBV5-1|14
CASSLGHSAYEQYF
>TRBJ1-3|-|TRBV20-1|13
CSASKDNGNTIYF
>TRBJ2-7|-|TRBV7-6|13
CASSSRAAYEQYF
>TRBJ2-5|TRBD1|TRBV9|15
CASSVSLGGDETQYF
>TRBJ1-1|-|TRBV3-1|14
CASSQDLDRQKAFF
>TRBJ1-1|-|TRBV6-5|15
CASSYSITGSTEAFF
>TRBJ2-5|-|TRBV28|15
CASSLSRGWGETQYF
>TRBJ2-1|TRBD2|TRBV6-5|13
CASSGGRGNEQFF
>TRBJ2-1|TRBD2|TRBV11-3|15
CASSEVSGGRGEQFF
>TRBJ2-2|-|TRBV9|16
CASSVAIGGNGGELFF
>TRBJ2-7|TRBD2|TRBV4-3|14
CASSQDQTSGSKYF
>TRBJ2-3|-|TRBV5-1|14
CASSLASAPDTQYF
>TRBJ2-1|TRBD1|TRBV6-1|15
CASSLTPGQAVGKFF
>TRBJ1-5|-|TRBV7-9|12
CASSSPAGSWHF